Here is one TCR beta chain with its context. This clone was seen more than once but under ten times. The clone's antigen remains unknown. The record has no base qualities; no much larger clone is one base away. Donors were healthy HIV-negative adults with no recently reported acute infections or vaccinations. Every donor was a Caucasian adult residing in Nashville, Tennessee, USA. CD4+ T cells were enriched through magnetic negative selection, after which naive cells were positively selected on CD45RA and the remaining negative fraction served as the memory subset. Blood was collected by leukapheresis, and PBMCs were isolated by Ficoll-Histopaque density gradient centrifugation and then cryopreserved in liquid nitrogen vapor phase. Purity and quantity of every magnetically sorted T cell population were checked by analytical flow cytometry. From each sorted fraction, genomic DNA was isolated and quantified by UV absorbance on a Nanodrop 2000c.

Using the deep immunoSEQ assay, multiplex PCR amplified TCR CDR3 regions from genomic DNA. For each cell subset, the extracted genomic DNA was distributed evenly across all wells of several immunoSEQ 96-well plates, and each plate served as one replicate. For sorted subsets, roughly 0.2 ug genomic DNA, equal to tens of thousands of T cell genomes, was loaded into each replicate PCR. Purified libraries were quantified with a Qubit 3.0 fluorometer, sized on a Bioanalyzer 2100, and re-quantified with the KAPA Library Quantification kit. A separate single-read 150-cycle Illumina NextSeq 550 flow cell was used to sequence each immunoSEQ 96-well plate. Concerning the study's data processing: Because the immunoSEQ output included only junctional sequences and no quality scores, the filtering could not be the same as the filtering used for full-length reads. To assign V/J genes and CDR3, sequences were annotated using PyIR, a Python wrapper for IgBLAST v1.9, with IMGT germline references. Any read was removed if the V/J assignment was weak (E-value above 1e-6), the CDR3 was missing, or the read contained stop codons, out-of-frame junctions, or ambiguous translated residues. V3J clonotypes were defined by identical inferred V gene, J gene, and CDR3 amino acid sequence. To compute the percentage overlap between repertoires, the number of shared unique clonotypes was divided by the size of the smaller repertoire. RTK rarefaction, the Chao1 estimator, and Recon v2.1 estimates of unobserved clonotypes were used to assess repertoire richness. Generation probabilities were computed with OLGA for all TCRbeta clonotypes obtained by the gDNA method from several donors. TCRdb took over this immuneACCESS table, retaining in-frame rearrangements with V and J assigned. Such tables are incomplete; in checked studies, under half of the missing clones stem from an unresolved V gene, and the remainder is unexplained. Clone size and the V and J calls come from that table; the DNA yielded D and trimming. For this sample the table gives about 2.3 million clones, of which 92% were detected only once. The ten most abundant clones make up roughly 0.34% of the sample.

This sample is drawn from a study of shared clonotypes between healthy human individuals (TCRdb year 2020). Study-level background: The cohort comprised a couple of women and three men aged 18 to 49 years. For each donor, three plates each were used for CD4 naive and CD4 memory, two plates were used for CD8 naive, and one plate was used for CD8 memory. To estimate repertoire size and how much clonotypes are shared between individuals, the study performed deep sequencing of blood TCR repertoires from a handful of healthy adults. To increase sequencing depth and limit assay-specific biases, TCR repertoire library preparation and sequencing were carried out by different laboratories using diverse techniques. Per donor, leukapheresis produced somewhere between about 0.94 and 10 billion PBMCs. Findings and caveats that apply to the study as a whole: The small number of donors limited the genetic and exposure-history diversity represented. Pairwise subsampling led to the expectation that sequencing depth would affect the degree of clonotype sharing among donors. Larger estimated clonotype richness was generally found for naive subsets than for memory subsets. Even with the large sequencing depth, rarefaction of the sorted-subset datasets indicated that sequencing was incomplete. Compared with non-shared clonotypes, clonotypes shared by all four sorted-subset donors had higher generation probabilities. Sampling was restricted to blood, and TCR repertoires in tissue are likely to differ from TCR repertoires in blood. Approximately 5% of naive CD4, approximately 3.7% of naive CD8, about 2.5% of memory CD4, and 0.35% to 0.5% of memory CD8 clonotypes were shared across several donors.

The trim is 3 bases for V and 7 bases for J, with a gap of 6 bases between the germline ends. Counted from cysteine to phenylalanine, this CDR3 has 11 amino acids. The read is trimmed to its CDR3 DNA, 33 bases read in frame from base 1. CDR1 and CDR2, per the germline V gene, are KGHSH and LQKENI. This TCR came from a man between 18 and 29 years old in good health. Some clones in this sample may be carry-over from other donors' samples. The rearranged segments are TRBV18 and TRBJ1-1, with TRBD1 tentatively as D gene (6 bases match). Sequencing was performed on naive CD4+ T cells from PBMCs. The cell subset or site label, read with the paper, signifies: CD45RA+ positively selected. The CDR3 amino acid sequence is: CASSPDSEAFF. The DNA is TGTGCCAGCTCACCGGACAGTGAAGCTTTCTTT.